This T cell receptor beta chain was observed in a study of regulatory T cells in long-lasting Graves disease. Overall study context: Antithyroid drugs had been given to newly diagnosed Graves' patients for under 3 months. Whole-study findings and limits: It was peripheral blood alone, not thyroid tissue, that was studied. TCR diversity in persistent Graves' patients was below that of newly diagnosed ones.

Researchers made TCR beta libraries by using iRepertoire HTBI primers and running Arm-PCR on CDR3 regions. TCRdb re-derived calls from the multiplex PCR reads in MiXCR, one entry per CDR3 protein. The data show approximately 560,000 distinct CDR3 sequences, about 16% seen once. The CDR3 runs to 14 residues. The junction had 6 bases not matched to a gene; V was cut back by 5 bases and J by 5 bases. Germline CDR1 is SGHAT and CDR2 is FQDESV (reference sequence). Time point indicated: newly diagnosed GD, antithyroid drugs for less than 3 months. Isolated PBMC RNA provided the starting material for the TCR library. A remark on this clonotype: The antigen is undetermined.

This sample was shared with a second study, whose subject was T cells in Graves' hyperthyroidism and ophthalmopathy. From that report: The primer set for the first-round RT-PCR of the TCR CDR3 was HTBI.

The sequenced sample was peripheral blood mononuclear cells (PBMCs), obtained at new diagnosis, from a patient treated with antithyroid drugs. The clonotype comes from a man between 18 and 29 years old with Graves disease. The chain couples TRBV11-1 to TRBJ2-7; the match to TRBD1 covers 10 bases. CDR3 nucleotides: TGTGCCAGCAGCGTCCGGGACAGGGGCGACGAGCAGTACTTC. It yields the protein CASSVRDRGDEQYF.